This TCR beta chain was found in a study of blood T cell repertoires in COVID-19. Study-level information: PBMCs, B-cell-depleted T cells, or T cells provided the cDNA or gDNA that made up the material.

The germline CDR1 and CDR2 sequences are SGHRS and YFSETQ. Trimming left V 0 bases short and J 3 bases short, with 18 bases between. CDR3 length equals 17 residues. Clones were read by immunoSEQ multiplex PCR, and TCRdb kept only the in-frame ones, dropping some. The sample consists of some 180,000 clones, around 81% of them appearing once. The chain uses TRBV5-1 and TRBJ1-1; TRBD1 might be the D (5 bases). Sequencing was performed on peripheral blood. The source is a man in his 70s with active or convalescent COVID-19. In DNA, the CDR3 is TGCGCCAGCAGCTTGGGACAGCAAGGGTATTGGGACACTGAAGCTTTCTTT. Protein: CASSLGQQGYWDTEAFF.